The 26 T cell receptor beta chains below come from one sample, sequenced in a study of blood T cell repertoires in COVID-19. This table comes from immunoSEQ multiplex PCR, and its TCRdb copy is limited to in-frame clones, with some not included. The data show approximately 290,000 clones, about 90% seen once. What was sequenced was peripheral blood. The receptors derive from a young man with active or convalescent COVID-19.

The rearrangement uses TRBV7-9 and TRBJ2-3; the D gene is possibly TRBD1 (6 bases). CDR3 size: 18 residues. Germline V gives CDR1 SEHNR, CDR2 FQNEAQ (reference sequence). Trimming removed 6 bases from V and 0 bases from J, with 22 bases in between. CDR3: CASRPSGQRITSTDTQYF. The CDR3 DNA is TGTGCCAGCAGACCGTCGGGACAAAGGATCACTAGCACAGATACGCAGTATTTT.

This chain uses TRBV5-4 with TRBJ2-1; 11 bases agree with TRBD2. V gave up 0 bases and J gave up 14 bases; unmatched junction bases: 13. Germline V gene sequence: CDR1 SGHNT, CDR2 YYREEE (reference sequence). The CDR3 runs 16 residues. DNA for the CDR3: TGTGCCAGCAGCTTGGCCCGGGCTAGCGGGGGGCGGGGAAAGTTCTTC. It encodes CASSLARASGGRGKFF.

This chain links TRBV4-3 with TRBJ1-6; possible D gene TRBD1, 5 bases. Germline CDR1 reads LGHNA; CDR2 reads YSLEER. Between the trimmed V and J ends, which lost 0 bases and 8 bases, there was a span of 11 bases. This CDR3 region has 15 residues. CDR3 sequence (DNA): TGCGCCAGCAGCCAAGATGGTGGGGCGTATTCACCCCTCCACTTT. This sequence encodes CASSQDGGAYSPLHF.

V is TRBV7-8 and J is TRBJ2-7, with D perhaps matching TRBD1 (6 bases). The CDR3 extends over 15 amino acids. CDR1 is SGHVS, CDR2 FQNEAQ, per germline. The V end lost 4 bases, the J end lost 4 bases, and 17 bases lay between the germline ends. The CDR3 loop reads CASSSPQQGHYEQYF. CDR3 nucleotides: TGTGCCAGCAGCTCCCCCCAACAGGGACATTACGAGCAGTACTTC.

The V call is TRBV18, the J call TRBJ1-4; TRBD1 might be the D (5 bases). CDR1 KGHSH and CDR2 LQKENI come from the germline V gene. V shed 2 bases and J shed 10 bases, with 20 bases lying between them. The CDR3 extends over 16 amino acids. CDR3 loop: CASSPGGDLSIAKLFF. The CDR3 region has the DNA TGTGCCAGCTCACCAGGAGGGGATTTAAGCATAGCAAAACTGTTTTTT.

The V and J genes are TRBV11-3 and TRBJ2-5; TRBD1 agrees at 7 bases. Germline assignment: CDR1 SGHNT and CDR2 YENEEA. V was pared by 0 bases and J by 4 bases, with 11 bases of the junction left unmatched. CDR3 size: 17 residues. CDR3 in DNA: TGTGCCAGCAGCTTAGACGGGACAGCCAAAGAGAGAGAGACCCAGTACTTC. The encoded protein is CASSLDGTAKERETQYF.

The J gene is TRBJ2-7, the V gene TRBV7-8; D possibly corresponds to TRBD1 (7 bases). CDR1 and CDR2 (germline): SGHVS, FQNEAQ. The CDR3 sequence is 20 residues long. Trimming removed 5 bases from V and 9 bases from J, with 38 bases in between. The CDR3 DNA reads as TGTGCCAGCAGCCTAATTAGAGCCGCCACGCGCGGGACAGCAGACTCGGGGCAGTACTTC. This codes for CASSLIRAATRGTADSGQYF.

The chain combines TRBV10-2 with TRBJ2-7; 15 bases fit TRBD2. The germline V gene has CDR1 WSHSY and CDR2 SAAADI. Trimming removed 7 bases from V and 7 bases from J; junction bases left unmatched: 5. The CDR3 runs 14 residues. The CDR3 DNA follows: TGCGCCAGCATCCAAGGACTAGCGGGGGGGGAGCAGTACTTC. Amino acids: CASIQGLAGGEQYF.

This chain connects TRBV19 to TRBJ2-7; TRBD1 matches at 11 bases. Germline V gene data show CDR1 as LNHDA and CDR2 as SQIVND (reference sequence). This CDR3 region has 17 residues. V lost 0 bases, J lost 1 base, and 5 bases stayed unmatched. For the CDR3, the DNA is TGTGCCAGTAGTATAGACTTGGGACAGGGGGGTTCCTACGAGCAGTACTTC. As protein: CASSIDLGQGGSYEQYF.

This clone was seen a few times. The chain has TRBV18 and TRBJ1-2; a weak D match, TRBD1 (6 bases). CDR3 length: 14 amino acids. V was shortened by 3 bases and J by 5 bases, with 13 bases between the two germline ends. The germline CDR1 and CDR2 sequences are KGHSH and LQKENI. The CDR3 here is CASSPNTGRYGYTF. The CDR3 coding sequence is TGTGCCAGCTCACCTAATACAGGGCGTTATGGCTACACCTTC.

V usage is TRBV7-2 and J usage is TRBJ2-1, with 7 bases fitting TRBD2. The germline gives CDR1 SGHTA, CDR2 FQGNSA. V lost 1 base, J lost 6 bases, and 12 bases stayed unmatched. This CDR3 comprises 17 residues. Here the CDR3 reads CASSLVGGGEFLNEQFF. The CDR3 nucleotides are TGTGCCAGCAGCTTAGTGGGTGGGGGGGAATTCCTCAATGAGCAGTTCTTC. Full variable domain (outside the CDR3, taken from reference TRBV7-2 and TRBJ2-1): GAGVSQSPSNKVTEKGKDVELRCDPISGHTALYWYRQSLGQGLEFLIYFQGNSAPDKSGLPSDRFSAERTGGSVSTLTIQRTQQEDSAVYLCASSLVGGGEFLNEQFFGPGTRLTVL.

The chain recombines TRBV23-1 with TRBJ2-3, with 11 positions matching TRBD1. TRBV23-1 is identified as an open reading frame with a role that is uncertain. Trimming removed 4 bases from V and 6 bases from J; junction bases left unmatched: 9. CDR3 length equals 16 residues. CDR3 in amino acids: CASSPWTGGKEDTQYF. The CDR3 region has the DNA TGCGCCAGCAGTCCTTGGACAGGGGGCAAAGAGGATACGCAGTATTTT.

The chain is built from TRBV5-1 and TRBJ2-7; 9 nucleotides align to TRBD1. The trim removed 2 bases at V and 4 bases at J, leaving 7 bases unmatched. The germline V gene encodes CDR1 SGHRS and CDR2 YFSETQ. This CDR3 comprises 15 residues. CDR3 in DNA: TGCGCCAGCAGCTTAGGCGGGACAGGGCAGTACGAGCAGTACTTC. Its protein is CASSLGGTGQYEQYF.

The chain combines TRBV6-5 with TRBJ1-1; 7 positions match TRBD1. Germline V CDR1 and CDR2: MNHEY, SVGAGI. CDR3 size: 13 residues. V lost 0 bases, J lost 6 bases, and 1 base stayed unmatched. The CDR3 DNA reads TGTGCCAGCAGTTACTCAGGGGGCCCTGAAGCTTTCTTT. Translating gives CASSYSGGPEAFF.

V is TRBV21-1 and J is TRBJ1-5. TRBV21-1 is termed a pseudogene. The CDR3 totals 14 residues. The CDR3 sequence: CASRKEGFNQPQHF. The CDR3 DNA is TGTGCCAGCAGGAAGGAGGGCTTCAATCAGCCCCAGCATTTT.

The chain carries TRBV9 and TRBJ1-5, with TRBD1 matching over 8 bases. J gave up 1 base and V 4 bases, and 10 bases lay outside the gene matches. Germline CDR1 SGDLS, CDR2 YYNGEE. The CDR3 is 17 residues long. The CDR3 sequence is CASSQKPGGLSNQPQHF. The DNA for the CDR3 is TGTGCCAGCAGCCAGAAGCCAGGGGGCTTGAGCAATCAGCCCCAGCATTTT.

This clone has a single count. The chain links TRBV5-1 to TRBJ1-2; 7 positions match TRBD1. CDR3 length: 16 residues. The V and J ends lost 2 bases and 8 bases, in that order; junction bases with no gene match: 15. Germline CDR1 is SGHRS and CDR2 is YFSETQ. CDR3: CASSFGIGGRTWGYTF. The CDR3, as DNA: TGCGCCAGCAGCTTTGGAATAGGGGGCCGAACCTGGGGCTACACCTTC.

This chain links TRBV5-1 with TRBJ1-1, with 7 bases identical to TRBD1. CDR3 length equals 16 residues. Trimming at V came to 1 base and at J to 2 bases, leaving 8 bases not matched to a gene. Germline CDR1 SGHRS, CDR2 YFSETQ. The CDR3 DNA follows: TGCGCCAGCAGCTTGAACCCTGACAGGGTCAACACTGAAGCTTTCTTT. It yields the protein CASSLNPDRVNTEAFF. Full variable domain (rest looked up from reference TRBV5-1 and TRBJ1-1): KAGVTQTPRYLIKTRGQQVTLSCSPISGHRSVSWYQQTPGQGLQFLFEYFSETQRNKGNFPGRFSGRQFSNSRSEMNVSTLELGDSALYLCASSLNPDRVNTEAFFGQGTRLTVV.

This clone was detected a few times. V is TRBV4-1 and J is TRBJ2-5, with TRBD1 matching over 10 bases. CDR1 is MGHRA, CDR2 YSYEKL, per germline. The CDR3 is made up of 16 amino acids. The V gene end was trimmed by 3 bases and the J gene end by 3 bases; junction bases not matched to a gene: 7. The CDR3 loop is CASSHLPGQGKETQYF. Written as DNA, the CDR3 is TGCGCCAGCAGCCATCTCCCGGGACAGGGGAAAGAGACCCAGTACTTC.

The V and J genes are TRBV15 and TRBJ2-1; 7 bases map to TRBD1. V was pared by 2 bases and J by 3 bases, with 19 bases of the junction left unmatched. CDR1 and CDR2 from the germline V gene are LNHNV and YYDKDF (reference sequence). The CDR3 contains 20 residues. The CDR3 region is CATSRLGTEKSSGLYNEQFF. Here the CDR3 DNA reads TGTGCCACCAGCAGACTGGGGACAGAGAAGTCGTCGGGGCTCTACAATGAGCAGTTCTTC. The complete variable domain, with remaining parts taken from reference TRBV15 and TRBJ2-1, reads DAMVIQNPRYQVTQFGKPVTLSCSQTLNHNVMYWYQQKSSQAPKLLFHYYDKDFNNEADTPDNFQSRRPNTSFCFLDIRSPGLGDTAMYLCATSRLGTEKSSGLYNEQFFGPGTRLTVL.

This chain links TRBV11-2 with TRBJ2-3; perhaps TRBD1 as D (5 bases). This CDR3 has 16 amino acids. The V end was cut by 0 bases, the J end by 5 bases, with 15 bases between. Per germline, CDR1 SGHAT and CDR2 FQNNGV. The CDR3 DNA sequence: TGTGCCAGCAGCTTAGATCCTGCAGGGTTTTTAGATACGCAGTATTTT. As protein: CASSLDPAGFLDTQYF.

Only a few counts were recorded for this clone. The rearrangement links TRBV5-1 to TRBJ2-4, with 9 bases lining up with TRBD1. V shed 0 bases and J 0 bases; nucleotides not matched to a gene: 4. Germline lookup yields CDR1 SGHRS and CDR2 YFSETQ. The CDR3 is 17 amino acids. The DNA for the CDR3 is TGCGCCAGCAGCTTGGGCCGACAGGGGGTAGCCAAAAACATTCAGTACTTC. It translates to CASSLGRQGVAKNIQYF.

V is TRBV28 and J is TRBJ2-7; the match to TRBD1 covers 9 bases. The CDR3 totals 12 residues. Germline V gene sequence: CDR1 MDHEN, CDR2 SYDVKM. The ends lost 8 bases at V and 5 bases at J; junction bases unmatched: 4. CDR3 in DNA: TGTGCCAGCCTGGGACAGGGCGACGAGCAGTACTTC. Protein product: CASLGQGDEQYF. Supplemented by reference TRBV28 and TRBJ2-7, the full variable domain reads DVKVTQSSRYLVKRTGEKVFLECVQDMDHENMFWYRQDPGLGLRLIYFSYDVKMKEKGDIPEGYSVSREKKERFSLILESASTNQTSMYLCASLGQGDEQYFGPGTRLTVT.

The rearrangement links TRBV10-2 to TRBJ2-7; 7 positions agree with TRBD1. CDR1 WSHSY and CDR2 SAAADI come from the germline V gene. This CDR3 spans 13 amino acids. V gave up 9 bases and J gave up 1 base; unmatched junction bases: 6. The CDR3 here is CASGQVISYEQYF. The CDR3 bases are TGCGCCAGTGGACAGGTAATTTCCTACGAGCAGTACTTC.

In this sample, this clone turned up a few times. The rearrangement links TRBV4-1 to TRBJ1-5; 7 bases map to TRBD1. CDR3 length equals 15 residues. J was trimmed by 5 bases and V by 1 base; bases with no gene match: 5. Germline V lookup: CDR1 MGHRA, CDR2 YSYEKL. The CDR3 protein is CASSQVGQAYQPQHF. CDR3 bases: TGCGCCAGCAGCCAAGTCGGACAGGCTTATCAGCCCCAGCATTTT.

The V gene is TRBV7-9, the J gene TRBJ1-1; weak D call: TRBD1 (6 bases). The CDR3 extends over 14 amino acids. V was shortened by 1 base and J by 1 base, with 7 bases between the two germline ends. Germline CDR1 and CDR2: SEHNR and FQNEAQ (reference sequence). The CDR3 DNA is TGTGCCAGCAGCTTAGGCAGGGGGAACACTGAAGCTTTCTTT. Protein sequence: CASSLGRGNTEAFF.